This T cell receptor (beta chain) came from a study of T-cell memory formation after mild COVID-19. Study-wide findings and caveats: The study found contracting CD4+ clones mainly in CM and EM and contracting CD8+ clones in EMRA. Memory from before infection featured some responding clones, which suggests cross-reactive memory joined. The second-wave clones peaking on day 37 were not confirmed as SARS-CoV-2-specific.

Comments on this clonotype: Its antigen remains unidentified.

J was trimmed by 1 base and V by 2 bases; bases with no gene match: 7. The CDR3 contains 17 residues. The germline CDR1 and CDR2 sequences are MNHNS and SASEGT. Employing constant-segment primers, 5'RACE generated TCR alpha and TCR beta cDNA libraries bearing sample barcodes and UMIs. From the 5' RACE reads, TCRdb called clonotypes with MiXCR, one entry per CDR3 protein. This table has fewer than 50,000 distinct CDR3 sequences, approximately 7.6% appearing once. The origin of this receptor is a young man who had mild COVID-19 (a few samples of this study predate the infection). Cell type and time point are not known. The chain has TRBV6-1 and TRBJ1-2; 10 bases line up with TRBD1. Sequenced input: PBMCs or a T cell subset sorted from them (not recorded which). The CDR3 sequence: CASSEMGQGLNNYGYTF. Here the CDR3 DNA reads TGTGCCAGCAGTGAAATGGGACAGGGGCTGAATAACTATGGCTACACCTTC.